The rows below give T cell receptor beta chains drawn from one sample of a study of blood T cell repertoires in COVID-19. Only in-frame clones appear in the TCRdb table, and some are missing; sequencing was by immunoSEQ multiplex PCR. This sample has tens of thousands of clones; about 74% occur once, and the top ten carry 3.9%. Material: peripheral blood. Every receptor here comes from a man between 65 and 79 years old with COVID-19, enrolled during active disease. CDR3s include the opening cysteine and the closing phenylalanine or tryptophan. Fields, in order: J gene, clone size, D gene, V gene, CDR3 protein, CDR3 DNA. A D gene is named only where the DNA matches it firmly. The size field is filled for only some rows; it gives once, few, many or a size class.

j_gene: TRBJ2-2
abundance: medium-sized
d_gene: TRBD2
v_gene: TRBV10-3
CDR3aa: CAITGGAAGELFF
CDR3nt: TGTGCCATCACCGGGGGGGCAGCGGGGGAGCTGTTTTTT

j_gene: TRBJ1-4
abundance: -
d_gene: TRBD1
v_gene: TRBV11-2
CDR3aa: CASSTYRGRSEKLFF
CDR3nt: TGTGCCAGCAGCACCTACAGGGGGCGGAGTGAAAAACTGTTTTTT

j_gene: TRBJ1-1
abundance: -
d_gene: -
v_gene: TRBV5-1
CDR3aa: CASSFLVGGNTEAFF
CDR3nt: TGCGCCAGCAGCTTTTTGGTGGGGGGGAACACTGAAGCTTTCTTT

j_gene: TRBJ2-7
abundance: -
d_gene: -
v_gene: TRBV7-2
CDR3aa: CASSPMGQVYEQYF
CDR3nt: TGTGCCAGCAGCCCCATGGGACAAGTCTACGAGCAGTACTTC

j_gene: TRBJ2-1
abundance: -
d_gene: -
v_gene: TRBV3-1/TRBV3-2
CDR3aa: CASSRPLGDRNEQFF
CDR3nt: TGTGCCAGCAGCCGGCCCCTCGGAGACAGAAATGAGCAGTTCTTC

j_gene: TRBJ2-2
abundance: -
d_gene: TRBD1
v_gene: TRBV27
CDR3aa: CASSLLQGKFGELFF
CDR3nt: TGTGCCAGCAGTTTATTACAGGGGAAATTCGGGGAGCTGTTTTTT

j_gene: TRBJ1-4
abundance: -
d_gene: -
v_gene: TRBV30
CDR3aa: CAWRPRGEKLFF
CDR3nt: TGTGCCTGGAGACCCAGGGGTGAAAAACTGTTTTTT

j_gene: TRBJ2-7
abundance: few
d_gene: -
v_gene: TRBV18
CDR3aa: CASSPQLEDEQYF
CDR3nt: TGTGCCAGCTCACCACAGCTAGAGGACGAGCAGTACTTC

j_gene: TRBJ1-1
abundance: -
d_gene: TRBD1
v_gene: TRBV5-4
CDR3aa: CASSSTGGTEAFF
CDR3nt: TGTGCCAGCAGCTCAACAGGGGGCACTGAAGCTTTCTTT

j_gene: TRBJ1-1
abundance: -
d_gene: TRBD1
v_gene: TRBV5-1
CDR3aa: CASSSGTGVTEAFF
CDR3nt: TGCGCCAGCAGTTCCGGGACAGGGGTCACTGAAGCTTTCTTT

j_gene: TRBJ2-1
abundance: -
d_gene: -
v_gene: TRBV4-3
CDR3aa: CASSQGSGRGGNEQFF
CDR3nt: TGCGCCAGCAGCCAAGGGTCAGGCAGAGGGGGAAATGAGCAGTTCTTC

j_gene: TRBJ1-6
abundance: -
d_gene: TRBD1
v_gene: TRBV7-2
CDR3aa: CASSGDRDSSPLHF
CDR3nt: TGTGCCAGCAGCGGTGACAGGGACAGTTCACCCCTCCACTTT

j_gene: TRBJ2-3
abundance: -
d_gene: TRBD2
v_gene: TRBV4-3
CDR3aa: CASSLGRALRDTQYF
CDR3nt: TGCGCCAGCAGCTTAGGGAGGGCCTTACGAGATACGCAGTATTTT

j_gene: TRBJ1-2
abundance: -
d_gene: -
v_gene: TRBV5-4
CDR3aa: CASSRGGDNYGYTF
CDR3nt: TGTGCCAGCAGTCGGGGGGGGGATAACTATGGCTACACCTTC

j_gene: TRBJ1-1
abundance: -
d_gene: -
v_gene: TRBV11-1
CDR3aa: CASSLALGGTEAFF
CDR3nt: TGTGCCAGCAGCTTAGCGTTAGGGGGCACTGAAGCTTTCTTT

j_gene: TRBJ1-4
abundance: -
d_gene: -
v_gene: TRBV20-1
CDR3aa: CSARAGGLLFF
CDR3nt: TGCAGTGCTAGGGCCGGGGGGTTACTGTTTTTT

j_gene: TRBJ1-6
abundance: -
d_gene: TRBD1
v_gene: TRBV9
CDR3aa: CASSASTGGPRSYNSPLHF
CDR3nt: TGTGCCAGCAGCGCCAGTACAGGGGGTCCCCGCTCCTATAATTCACCCCTCCACTTT

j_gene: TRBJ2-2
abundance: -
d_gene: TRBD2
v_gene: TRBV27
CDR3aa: CASSARTSLGTGELFF
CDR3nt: TGTGCCAGCAGTGCACGGACTAGTCTAGGCACCGGGGAGCTGTTTTTT

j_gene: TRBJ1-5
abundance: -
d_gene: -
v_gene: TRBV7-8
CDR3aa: CASSLTPRQSSNQPQHF
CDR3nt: TGTGCCAGCAGCTTAACCCCCAGACAGAGTAGCAATCAGCCCCAGCATTTT

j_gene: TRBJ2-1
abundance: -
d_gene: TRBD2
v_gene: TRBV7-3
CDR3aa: CASSLTGLAGESGYNEQFF
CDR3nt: TGTGCCAGCAGCTTAACAGGGCTAGCGGGAGAAAGCGGGTACAATGAGCAGTTCTTC

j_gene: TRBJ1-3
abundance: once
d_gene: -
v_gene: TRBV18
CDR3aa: CASSQSGHPSGNTIYF
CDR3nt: TGTGCCAGCTCACAGTCGGGACACCCCTCTGGAAACACCATATATTTT

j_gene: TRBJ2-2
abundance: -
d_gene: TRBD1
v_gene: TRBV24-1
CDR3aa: CATGGQGPTGELFF
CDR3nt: TGTGCCACCGGAGGACAGGGTCCCACCGGGGAGCTGTTTTTT

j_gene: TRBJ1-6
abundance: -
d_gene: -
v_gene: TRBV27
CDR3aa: CASSPRTSSDSPLHF
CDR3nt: TGTGCCAGCAGCCCCAGGACAAGCAGCGATTCACCCCTCCACTTT

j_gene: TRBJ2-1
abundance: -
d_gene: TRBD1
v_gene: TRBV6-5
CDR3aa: CASSPQGVSYNEQFF
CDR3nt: TGTGCCAGCAGCCCCCAGGGGGTTTCCTACAATGAGCAGTTCTTC

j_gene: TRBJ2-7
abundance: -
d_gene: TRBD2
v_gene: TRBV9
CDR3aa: CASSVSGRAHEQYF
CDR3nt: TGTGCCAGCAGCGTTAGCGGGAGGGCCCACGAGCAGTACTTC

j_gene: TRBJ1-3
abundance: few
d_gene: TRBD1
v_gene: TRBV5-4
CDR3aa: CASSLGQGGGNTIYF
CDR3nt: TGTGCCAGCAGCTTGGGACAGGGCGGTGGAAACACCATATATTTT

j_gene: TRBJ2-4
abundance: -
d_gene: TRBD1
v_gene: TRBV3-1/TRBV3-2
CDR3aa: CASSLGGANIQYF
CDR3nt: TGTGCCAGCAGCCTAGGGGGCGCGAACATTCAGTACTTC

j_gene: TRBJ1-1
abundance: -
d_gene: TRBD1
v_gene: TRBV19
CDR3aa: CASSKRQGAVNTEAFF
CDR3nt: TGTGCCAGTAGTAAACGACAGGGTGCCGTGAACACTGAAGCTTTCTTT

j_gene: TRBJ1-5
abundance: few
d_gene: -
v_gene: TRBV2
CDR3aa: CASSGTSNQPQHF
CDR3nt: TGTGCCAGCAGTGGGACAAGTAATCAGCCCCAGCATTTT